This TCR beta chain was sequenced during a study of shared clonotypes between healthy human individuals. Study overall: Each donor's CD8 memory used one plate, CD8 naive two, each CD4 subset three.

The V segment lost 0 bases and the J segment 6 bases; nucleotides outside the gene matches: 5. Germline assignment: CDR1 SGDLS and CDR2 YYNGEE. This CDR3 region has 14 residues. Terminally differentiated effector memory CD45RA+ cells were excluded by CCR7 positive selection of CD45RO-negative cells. In replicate PCRs of sorted subsets, roughly 200 ng DNA, about 29,000 T cell genomes, was used. Here immunoSEQ multiplex PCR was the method, and the copy in TCRdb shows in-frame clones only, minus some. The sample holds about 2 million clones, roughly 94% seen once. This sequence was found in a man aged 18 to 30 in good health. The chain is built from TRBV9 and TRBJ1-2; 7 bases line up with TRBD1. Sequenced material: naive CD8+ T cells sorted from blood. CDR3: CASSVVGQANGYTF. Written as DNA, the CDR3 is TGTGCCAGCAGCGTAGTCGGACAGGCGAATGGCTACACCTTC.